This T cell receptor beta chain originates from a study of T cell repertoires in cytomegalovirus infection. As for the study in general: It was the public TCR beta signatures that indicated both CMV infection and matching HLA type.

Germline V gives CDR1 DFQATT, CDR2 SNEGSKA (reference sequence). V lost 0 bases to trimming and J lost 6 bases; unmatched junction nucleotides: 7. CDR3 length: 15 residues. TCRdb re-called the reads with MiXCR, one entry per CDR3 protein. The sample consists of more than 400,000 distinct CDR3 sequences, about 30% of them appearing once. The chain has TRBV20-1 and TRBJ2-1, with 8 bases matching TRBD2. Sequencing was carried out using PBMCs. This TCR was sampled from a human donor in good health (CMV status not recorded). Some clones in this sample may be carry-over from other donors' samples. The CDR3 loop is CSARELAAVFNEQFF. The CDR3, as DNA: TGCAGTGCTAGAGAACTAGCGGCTGTTTTCAATGAGCAGTTCTTC.